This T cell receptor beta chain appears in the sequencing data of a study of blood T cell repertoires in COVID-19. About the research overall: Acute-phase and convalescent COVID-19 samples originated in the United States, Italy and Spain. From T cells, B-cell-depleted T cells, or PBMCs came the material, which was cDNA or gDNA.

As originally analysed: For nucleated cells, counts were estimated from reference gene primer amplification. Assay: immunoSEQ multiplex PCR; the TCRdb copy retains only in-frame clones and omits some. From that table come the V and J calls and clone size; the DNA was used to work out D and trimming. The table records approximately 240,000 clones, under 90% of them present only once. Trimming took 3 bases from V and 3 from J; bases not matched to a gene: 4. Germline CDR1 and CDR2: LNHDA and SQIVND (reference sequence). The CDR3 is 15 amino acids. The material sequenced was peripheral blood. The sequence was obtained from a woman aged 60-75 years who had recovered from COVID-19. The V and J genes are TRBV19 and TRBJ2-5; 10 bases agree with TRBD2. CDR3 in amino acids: CASSIGTSVEETQYF. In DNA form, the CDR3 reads TGTGCCAGTAGTATTGGGACTAGCGTAGAAGAGACCCAGTACTTC.